The source of this T cell receptor beta chain is a study of cytomegalovirus exposure and HLA in healthy donors. Overall study context: Clustering assigned 81% of the roughly 400 genotyped donors to the Caucasian-associated ancestry cluster. Study observations and caveats: Highest at DRB1 and lowest at HLA-C, TCR association rates differed among HLA loci in a later analysis. Researchers counted 164 TCR beta chains as cytomegalovirus-associated.

Unrecorded immune exposures were likely, despite nominal health at sampling. V shed 1 base and J 6 bases; nucleotides not matched to a gene: 16. Germline V gives CDR1 SGHVS, CDR2 FQNEAQ. The CDR3 extends over 19 amino acids. A multiplex PCR was run with 60 Vbeta primers and 13 Jbeta primers. This table comes from immunoSEQ multiplex PCR, and its TCRdb copy is limited to in-frame clones, with some not included. The table has about 130,000 clones, about two thirds seen once. Turning to this clone: The target antigen is unknown.

The chain couples TRBV7-8 to TRBJ2-2; TRBD1 agrees at 8 bases. The receptor's source is a man aged 55 to 69 in good health and CMV-seropositive. The sequenced sample consisted of PBMCs. DNA of the CDR3: TGTGCCAGCAGCTTAGTGGTGCTGCGGACAGGGAGTAAGGCCGGGGAGCTGTTTTTT. Protein sequence: CASSLVVLRTGSKAGELFF.